This TCR beta chain was found in a study of beta chain features in type 1 diabetes. The study's findings and limits: Insertion counts at VDJ junctions were lower in type 1 diabetes patients, who also showed more deletions there.

Of the isolated RNA, all was reverse transcribed, and so the sequenced material was expressed TCRB transcripts. Roughly 3.4 million reads per sample on average were obtained from naive, central memory and regulatory T cell samples. Here immunoSEQ multiplex PCR was the method, and the copy in TCRdb shows in-frame clones only, minus some. The profile shows around 290,000 clones, roughly 8% of them singletons. This clone was recorded a few times. Its specificity is unknown. V was pared by 4 bases and J by 8 bases, with 13 bases between. Germline V gene data show CDR1 as SGHDN and CDR2 as FVKESK. This CDR3 spans 13 amino acids. There was one heparinised blood draw per donor, averaging roughly 0.12 L.

Input material: central memory CD4+ T cells from blood. The receptor was derived from a woman under 30 in good health. This rearrangement joins TRBV14 to TRBJ2-3; TRBD1 might be the D (6 bases). CDR3 loop: CASSLTDSSTQYF. CDR3 DNA sequence: TGTGCCAGCAGCCTAACGGACAGCTCTACGCAGTATTTT.